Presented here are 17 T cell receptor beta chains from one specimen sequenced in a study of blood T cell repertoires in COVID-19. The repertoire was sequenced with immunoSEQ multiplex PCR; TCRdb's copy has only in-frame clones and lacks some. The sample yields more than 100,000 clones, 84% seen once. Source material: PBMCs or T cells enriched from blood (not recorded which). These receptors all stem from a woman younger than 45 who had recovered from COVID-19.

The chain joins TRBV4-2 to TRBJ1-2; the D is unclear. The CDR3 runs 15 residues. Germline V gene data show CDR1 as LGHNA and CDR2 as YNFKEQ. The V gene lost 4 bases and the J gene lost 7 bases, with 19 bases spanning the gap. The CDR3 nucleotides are TGTGCCAGCAGCCGCCTGGCCCGGGAATACAGTGGCTACACCTTC. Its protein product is CASSRLAREYSGYTF.

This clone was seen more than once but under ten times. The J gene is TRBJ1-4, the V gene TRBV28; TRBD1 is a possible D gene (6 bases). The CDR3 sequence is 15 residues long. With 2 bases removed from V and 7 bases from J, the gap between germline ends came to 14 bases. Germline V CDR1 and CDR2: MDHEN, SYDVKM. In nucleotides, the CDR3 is TGTGCCAGCAGTTTAAGTCCAGGGGCGGGTGAAAAACTGTTTTTT. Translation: CASSLSPGAGEKLFF.

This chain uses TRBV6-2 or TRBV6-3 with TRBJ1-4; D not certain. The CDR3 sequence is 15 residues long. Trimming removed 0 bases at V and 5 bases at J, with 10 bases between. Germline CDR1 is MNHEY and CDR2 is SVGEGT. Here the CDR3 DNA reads TGTGCCAGCAGTTACTCACGGAGAATAAATGAAAAACTGTTTTTT. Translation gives CASSYSRRINEKLFF.

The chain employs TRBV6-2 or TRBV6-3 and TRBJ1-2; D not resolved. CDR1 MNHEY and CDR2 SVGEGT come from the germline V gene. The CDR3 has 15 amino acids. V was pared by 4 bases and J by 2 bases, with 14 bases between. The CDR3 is CASSLLPTINYGYTF. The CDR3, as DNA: TGTGCCAGCAGTTTACTACCGACTATAAACTATGGCTACACCTTC.

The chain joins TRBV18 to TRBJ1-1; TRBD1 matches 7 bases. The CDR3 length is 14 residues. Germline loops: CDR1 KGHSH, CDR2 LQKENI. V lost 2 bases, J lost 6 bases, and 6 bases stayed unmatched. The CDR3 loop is CASSPTGVVSEAFF. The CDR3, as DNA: TGTGCCAGCTCACCAACAGGGGTGGTCTCTGAAGCTTTCTTT.

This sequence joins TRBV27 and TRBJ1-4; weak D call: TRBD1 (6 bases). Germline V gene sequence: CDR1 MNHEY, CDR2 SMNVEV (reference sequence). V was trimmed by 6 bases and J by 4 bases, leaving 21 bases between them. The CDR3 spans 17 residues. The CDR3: CASSPSGSGGLNEKLFF. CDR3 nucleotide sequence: TGTGCCAGCAGCCCTTCAGGTTCGGGGGGCCTTAATGAAAAACTGTTTTTT.

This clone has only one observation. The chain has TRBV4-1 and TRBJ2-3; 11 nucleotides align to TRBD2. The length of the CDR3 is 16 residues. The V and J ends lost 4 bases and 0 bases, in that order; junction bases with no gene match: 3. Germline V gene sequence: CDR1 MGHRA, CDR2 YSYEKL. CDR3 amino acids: CASSPRLAGSTDTQYF. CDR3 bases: TGCGCCAGCAGCCCTAGACTAGCGGGGAGCACAGATACGCAGTATTTT.

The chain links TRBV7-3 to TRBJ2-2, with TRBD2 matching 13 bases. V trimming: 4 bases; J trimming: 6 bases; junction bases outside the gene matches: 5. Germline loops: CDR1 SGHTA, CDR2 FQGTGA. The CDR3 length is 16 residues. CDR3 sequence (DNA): TGTGCCAGCAGCTATCGGACTAGCGGGAGTGCCGGGGAGCTGTTTTTT. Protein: CASSYRTSGSAGELFF.

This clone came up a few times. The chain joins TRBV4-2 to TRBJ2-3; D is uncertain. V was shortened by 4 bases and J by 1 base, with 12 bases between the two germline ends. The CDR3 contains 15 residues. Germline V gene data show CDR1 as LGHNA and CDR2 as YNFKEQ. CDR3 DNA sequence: TGTGCCAGCAGCCGGTCGCCAGGCGGCACAGATACGCAGTATTTT. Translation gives CASSRSPGGTDTQYF.

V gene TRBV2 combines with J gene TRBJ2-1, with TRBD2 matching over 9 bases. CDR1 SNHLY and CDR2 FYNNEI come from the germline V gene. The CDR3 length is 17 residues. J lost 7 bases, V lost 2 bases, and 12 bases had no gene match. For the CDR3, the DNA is TGTGCCAGCAGTGAAACGGTGCTAGCGGGGAGGGGGAATGAGCAGTTCTTC. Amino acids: CASSETVLAGRGNEQFF.

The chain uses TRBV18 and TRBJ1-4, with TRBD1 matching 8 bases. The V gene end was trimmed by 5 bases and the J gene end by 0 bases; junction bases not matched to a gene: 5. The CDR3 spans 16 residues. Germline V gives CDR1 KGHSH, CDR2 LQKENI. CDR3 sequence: CASSKDRVATNEKLFF. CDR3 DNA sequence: TGTGCCAGCTCAAAGGACAGGGTTGCAACTAATGAAAAACTGTTTTTT.

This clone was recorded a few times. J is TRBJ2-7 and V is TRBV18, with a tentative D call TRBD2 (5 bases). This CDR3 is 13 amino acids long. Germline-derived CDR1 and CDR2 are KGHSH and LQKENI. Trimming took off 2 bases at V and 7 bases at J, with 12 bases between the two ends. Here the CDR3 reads CASSPDLKREQYF. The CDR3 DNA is TGTGCCAGCTCACCAGACCTAAAGCGGGAGCAGTACTTC.

CDR3 sequence (DNA): TGTGCCACCAGTGACCCGGCCGGGACTAGCGTCCGGACGCAGTATTTT. Translation: CATSDPAGTSVRTQYF. This chain uses TRBV24-1 with TRBJ2-3; 10 bases agree with TRBD2. The CDR3 runs to 16 residues. The J segment lost 9 bases and the V segment lost 4 bases, leaving 12 bases of the junction unmatched. Germline V CDR1 and CDR2: KGHDR, SFDVKD.

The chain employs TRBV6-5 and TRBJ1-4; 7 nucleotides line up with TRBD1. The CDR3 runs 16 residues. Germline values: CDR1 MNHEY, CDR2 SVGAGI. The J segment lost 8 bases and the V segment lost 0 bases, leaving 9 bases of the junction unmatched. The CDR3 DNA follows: TGTGCCAGCAGTTACTCGGAGGGGGCGGCAGGGGAAAAACTGTTTTTT. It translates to CASSYSEGAAGEKLFF.

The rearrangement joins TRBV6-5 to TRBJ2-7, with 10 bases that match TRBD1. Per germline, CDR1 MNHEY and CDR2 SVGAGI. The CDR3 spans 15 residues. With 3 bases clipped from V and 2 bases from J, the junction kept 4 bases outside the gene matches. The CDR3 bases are TGTGCCAGCAGTTATGGGGACAGGGGTACCTACGAGCAGTACTTC. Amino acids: CASSYGDRGTYEQYF.

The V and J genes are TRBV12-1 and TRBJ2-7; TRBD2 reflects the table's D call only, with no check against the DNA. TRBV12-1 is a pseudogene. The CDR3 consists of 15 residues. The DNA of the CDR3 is TGTGCCAGCAGCTTTCCGGTCAACCCCCACTACGAGCAGTACTTC. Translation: CASSFPVNPHYEQYF.

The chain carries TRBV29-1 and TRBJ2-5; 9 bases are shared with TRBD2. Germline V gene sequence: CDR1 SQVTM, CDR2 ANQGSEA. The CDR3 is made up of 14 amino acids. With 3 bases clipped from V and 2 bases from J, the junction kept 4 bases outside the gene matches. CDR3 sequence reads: CSVDEAGGQETQYF. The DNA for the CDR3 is TGCAGCGTTGACGAGGCGGGAGGGCAAGAGACCCAGTACTTC.